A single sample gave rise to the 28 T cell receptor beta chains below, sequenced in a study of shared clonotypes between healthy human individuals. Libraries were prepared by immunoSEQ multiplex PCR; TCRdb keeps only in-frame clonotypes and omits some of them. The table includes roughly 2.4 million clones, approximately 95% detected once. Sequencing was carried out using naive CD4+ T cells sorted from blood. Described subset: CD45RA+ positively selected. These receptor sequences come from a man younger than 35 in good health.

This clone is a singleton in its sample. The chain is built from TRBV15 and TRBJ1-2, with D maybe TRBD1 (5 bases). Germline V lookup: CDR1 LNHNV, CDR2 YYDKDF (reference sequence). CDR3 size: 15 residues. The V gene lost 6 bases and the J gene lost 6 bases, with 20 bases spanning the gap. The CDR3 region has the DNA TGTGCCACCAGAAACCCCATGGGGCAGTTGAATGGCTACACCTTC. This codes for CATRNPMGQLNGYTF.

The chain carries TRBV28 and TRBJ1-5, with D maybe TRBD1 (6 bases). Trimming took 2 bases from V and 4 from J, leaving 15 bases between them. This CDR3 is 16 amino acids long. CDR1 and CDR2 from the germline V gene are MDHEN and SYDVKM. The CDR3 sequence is CASSLRGRGANQPQHF. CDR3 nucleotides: TGTGCCAGCAGTTTAAGAGGGAGGGGGGCAAATCAGCCCCAGCATTTT.

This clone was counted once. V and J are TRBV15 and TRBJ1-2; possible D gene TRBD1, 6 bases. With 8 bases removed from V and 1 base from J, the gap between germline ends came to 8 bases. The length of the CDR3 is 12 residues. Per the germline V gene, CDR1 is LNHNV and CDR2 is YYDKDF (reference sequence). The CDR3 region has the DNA TGTGCCACCCGGACAGATAACTATGGCTACACCTTC. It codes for CATRTDNYGYTF.

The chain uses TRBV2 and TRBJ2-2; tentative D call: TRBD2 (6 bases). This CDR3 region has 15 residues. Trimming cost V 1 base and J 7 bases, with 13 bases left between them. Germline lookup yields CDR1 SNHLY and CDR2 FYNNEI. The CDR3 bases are TGTGCCAGCAGTGAAGGTCGGGAGTGGGGCGGGGAGCTGTTTTTT. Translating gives CASSEGREWGGELFF.

CDR3 amino acids: CASLWTSGGAIEQFF. The CDR3 nucleotides are TGTGCCAGTCTATGGACTAGCGGGGGGGCCATTGAGCAGTTCTTC. This chain links TRBV2 with TRBJ2-1; 15 nucleotides line up with TRBD2. This CDR3 spans 15 amino acids. V lost 9 bases and J lost 9; bases outside the gene matches: 9. CDR1 is SNHLY and CDR2 is FYNNEI in the germline V gene.

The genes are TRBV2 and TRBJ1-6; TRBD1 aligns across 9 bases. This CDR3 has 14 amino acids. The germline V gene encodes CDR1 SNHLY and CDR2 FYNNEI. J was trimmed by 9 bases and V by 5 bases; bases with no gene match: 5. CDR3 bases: TGTGCCAGCAGTAAGGGACAGGGAGGTTCACCCCTCCACTTT. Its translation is CASSKGQGGSPLHF.

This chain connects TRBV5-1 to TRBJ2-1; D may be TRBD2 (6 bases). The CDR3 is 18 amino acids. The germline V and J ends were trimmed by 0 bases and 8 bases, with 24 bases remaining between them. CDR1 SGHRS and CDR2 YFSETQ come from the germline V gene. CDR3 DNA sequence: TGCGCCAGCAGCTTGGCCGGTGGGTTAGCGGCAGGAGAGTATGAGCAGTTCTTC. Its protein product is CASSLAGGLAAGEYEQFF.

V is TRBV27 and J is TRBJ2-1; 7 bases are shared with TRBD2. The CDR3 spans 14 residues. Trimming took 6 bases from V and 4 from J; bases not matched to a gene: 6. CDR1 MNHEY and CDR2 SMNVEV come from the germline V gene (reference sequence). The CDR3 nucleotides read TGTGCCAGCAGAGGAGGTAGCGGGTACAATGAGCAGTTCTTC. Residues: CASRGGSGYNEQFF.

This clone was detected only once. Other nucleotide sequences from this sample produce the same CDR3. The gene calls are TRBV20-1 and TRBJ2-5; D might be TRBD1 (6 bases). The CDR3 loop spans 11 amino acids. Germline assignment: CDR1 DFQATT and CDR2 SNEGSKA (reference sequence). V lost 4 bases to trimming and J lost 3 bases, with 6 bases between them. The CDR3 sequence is CSATGEETQYF. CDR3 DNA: TGCAGTGCTACAGGGGAAGAGACCCAGTACTTC.

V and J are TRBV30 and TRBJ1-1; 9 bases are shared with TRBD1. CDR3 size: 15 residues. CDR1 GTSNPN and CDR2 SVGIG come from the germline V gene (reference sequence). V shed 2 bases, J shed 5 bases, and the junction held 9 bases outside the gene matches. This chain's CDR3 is CAWSPGTGMRTEAFF. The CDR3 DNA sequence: TGTGCCTGGAGTCCCGGGACAGGGATGAGGACTGAAGCTTTCTTT.

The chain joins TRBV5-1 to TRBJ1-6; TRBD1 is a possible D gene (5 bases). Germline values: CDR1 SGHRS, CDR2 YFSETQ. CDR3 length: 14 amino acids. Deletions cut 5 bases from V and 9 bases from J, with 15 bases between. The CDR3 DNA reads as TGCGCCAGCAGGCCTGGGACCCCTGCTTCACCCCTCCACTTT. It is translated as CASRPGTPASPLHF.

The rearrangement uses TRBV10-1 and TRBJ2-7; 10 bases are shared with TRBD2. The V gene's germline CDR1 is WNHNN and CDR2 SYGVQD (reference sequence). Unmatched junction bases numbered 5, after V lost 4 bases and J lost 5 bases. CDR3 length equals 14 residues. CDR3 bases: TGCGCCAGCAGTGGGGTAGCGGGAGGCAACGAGCAGTACTTC. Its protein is CASSGVAGGNEQYF.

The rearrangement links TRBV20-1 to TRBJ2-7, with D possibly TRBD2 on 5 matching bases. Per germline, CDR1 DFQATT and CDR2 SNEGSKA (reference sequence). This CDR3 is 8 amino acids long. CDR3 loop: CRAGEQYF. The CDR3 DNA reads TGCAGGGCGGGCGAGCAGTACTTC.

CDR3 protein: CASSSVWSMAGSGANVLTF. CDR3 in DNA: TGTGCCAGCAGCTCGGTCTGGTCTATGGCGGGGTCTGGGGCCAACGTCCTGACTTTC. The chain combines TRBV7-9 with TRBJ2-6; possible D gene TRBD2, 6 bases. V was pared by 4 bases and J by 1 base, with 20 bases between. The V gene's germline CDR1 is SEHNR and CDR2 FQNEAQ (reference sequence). The CDR3 sequence is 19 residues long.

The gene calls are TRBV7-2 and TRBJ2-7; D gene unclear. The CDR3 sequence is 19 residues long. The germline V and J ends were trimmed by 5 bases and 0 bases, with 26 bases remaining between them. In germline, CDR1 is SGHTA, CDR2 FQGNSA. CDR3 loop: CASSRDDRKGLANSYEQYF. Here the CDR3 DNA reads TGTGCCAGCAGCCGAGATGATCGGAAGGGTCTTGCAAACTCCTACGAGCAGTACTTC.

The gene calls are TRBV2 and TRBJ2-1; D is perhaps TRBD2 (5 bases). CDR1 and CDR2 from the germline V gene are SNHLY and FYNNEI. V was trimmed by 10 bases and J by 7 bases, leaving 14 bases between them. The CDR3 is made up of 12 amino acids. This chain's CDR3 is CATRGWENEQFF. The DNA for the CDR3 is TGTGCCACCCGCGGGTGGGAAAATGAGCAGTTCTTC. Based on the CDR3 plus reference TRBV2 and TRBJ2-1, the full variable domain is EPEVTQTPSHQVTQMGQEVILRCVPISNHLYFYWYRQILGQKVEFLVSFYNNEISEKSEIFDDQFSVERPDGSNFTLKIRSTKLEDSAMYFCATRGWENEQFFGPGTRLTVL.

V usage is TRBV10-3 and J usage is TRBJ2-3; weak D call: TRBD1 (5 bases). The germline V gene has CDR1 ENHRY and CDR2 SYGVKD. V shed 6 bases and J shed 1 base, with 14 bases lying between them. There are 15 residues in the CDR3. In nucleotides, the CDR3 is TGTGCCATCAGCCAGCAGGGCTTTGGCACAGATACGCAGTATTTT. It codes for CAISQQGFGTDTQYF.

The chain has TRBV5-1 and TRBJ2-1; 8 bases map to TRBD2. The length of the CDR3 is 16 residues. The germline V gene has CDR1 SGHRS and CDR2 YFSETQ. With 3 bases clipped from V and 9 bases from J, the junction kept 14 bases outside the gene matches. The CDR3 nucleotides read TGCGCCAGCAGCTGGGCCCCGGGAGGGCCTATCGGTGAGCAGTTCTTC. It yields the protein CASSWAPGGPIGEQFF.

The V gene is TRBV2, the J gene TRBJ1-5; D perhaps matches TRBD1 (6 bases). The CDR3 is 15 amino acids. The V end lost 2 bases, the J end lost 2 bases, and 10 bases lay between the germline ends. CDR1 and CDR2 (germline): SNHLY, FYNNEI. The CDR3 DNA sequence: TGTGCCAGCAGTGAAAGGGGGAGGGGCAATCAGCCCCAGCATTTT. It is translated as CASSERGRGNQPQHF.

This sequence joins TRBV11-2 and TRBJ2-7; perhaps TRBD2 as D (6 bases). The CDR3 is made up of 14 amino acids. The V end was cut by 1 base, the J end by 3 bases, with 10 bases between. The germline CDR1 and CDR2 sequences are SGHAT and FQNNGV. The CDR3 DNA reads TGTGCCAGCAGCTTAGGCGGGAAAAGCTACGAGCAGTACTTC. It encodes CASSLGGKSYEQYF. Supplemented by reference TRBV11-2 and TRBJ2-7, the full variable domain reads EAGVAQSPRYKIIEKRQSVAFWCNPISGHATLYWYQQILGQGPKLLIQFQNNGVVDDSQLPKDRFSAERLKGVDSTLKIQPAKLEDSAVYLCASSLGGKSYEQYFGPGTRLTVT.

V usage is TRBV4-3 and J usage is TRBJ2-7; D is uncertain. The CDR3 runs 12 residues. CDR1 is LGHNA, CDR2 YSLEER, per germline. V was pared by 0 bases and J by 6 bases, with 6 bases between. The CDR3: CASSQDLGEQYF. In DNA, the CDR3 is TGCGCCAGCAGCCAAGATCTGGGCGAGCAGTACTTC.

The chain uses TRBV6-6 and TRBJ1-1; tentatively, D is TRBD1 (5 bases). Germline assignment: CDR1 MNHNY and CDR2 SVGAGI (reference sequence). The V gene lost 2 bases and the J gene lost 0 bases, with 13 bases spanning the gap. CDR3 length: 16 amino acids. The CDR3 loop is CASSYRRGSLNTEAFF. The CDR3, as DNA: TGTGCCAGCAGTTACCGCCGGGGCAGTCTGAACACTGAAGCTTTCTTT.

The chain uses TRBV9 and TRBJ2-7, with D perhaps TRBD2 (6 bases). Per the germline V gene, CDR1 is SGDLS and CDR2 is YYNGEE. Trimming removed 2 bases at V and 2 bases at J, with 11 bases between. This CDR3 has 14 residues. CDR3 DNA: TGTGCCAGCAGCGTTAGCGGATCTGCCTACGAGCAGTACTTC. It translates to CASSVSGSAYEQYF. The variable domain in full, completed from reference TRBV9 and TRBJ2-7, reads DSGVTQTPKHLITATGQRVTLRCSPRSGDLSVYWYQQSLDQGLQFLIQYYNGEERAKGNILERFSAQQFPDLHSELNLSSLELGDSALYFCASSVSGSAYEQYFGPGTRLTVT.

CDR3 sequence: CASWGGAGEKLFF. As DNA, the CDR3 is TGTGCCAGCTGGGGCGGGGCGGGGGAAAAACTGTTTTTT. The chain links TRBV28 to TRBJ1-4; possibly TRBD1 for D (5 bases). Trimming took 8 bases from V and 8 from J, leaving 15 bases between them. Per germline, CDR1 MDHEN and CDR2 SYDVKM. The CDR3 has 13 residues.

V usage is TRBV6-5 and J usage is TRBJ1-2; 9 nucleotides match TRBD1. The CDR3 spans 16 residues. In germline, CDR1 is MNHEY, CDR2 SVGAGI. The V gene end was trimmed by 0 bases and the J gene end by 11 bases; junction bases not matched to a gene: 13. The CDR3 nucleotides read TGTGCCAGCAGTTACTCTACCCTACCGGGACAGGGCTTTTACACCTTC. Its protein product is CASSYSTLPGQGFYTF.

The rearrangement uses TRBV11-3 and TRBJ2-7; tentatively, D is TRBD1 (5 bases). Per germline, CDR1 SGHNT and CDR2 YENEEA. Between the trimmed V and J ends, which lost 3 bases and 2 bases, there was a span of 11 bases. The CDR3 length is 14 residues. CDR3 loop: CASSFREGPYEQYF. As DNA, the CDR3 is TGTGCCAGCAGCTTCAGGGAAGGTCCCTACGAGCAGTACTTC.

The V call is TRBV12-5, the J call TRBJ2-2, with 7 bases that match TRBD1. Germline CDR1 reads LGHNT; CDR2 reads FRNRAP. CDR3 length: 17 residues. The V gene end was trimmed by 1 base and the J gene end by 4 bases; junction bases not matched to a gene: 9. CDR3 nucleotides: TGTGCTAGTGGTTTGGCGACAGGGTGGAAAACCACCGGGGAGCTGTTTTTT. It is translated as CASGLATGWKTTGELFF.

The CDR3 loop is CASGSGTGIMNTEAFF. CDR3 DNA sequence: TGTGCCAGCGGGTCCGGGACGGGGATCATGAACACTGAAGCTTTCTTT. V gene TRBV6-6 combines with J gene TRBJ1-1, with a possible D match to TRBD1 (5 bases). CDR3 length: 16 residues. Germline V CDR1 and CDR2: MNHNY, SVGAGI (reference sequence). V lost 8 bases to trimming and J lost 0 bases, with 19 bases between them.